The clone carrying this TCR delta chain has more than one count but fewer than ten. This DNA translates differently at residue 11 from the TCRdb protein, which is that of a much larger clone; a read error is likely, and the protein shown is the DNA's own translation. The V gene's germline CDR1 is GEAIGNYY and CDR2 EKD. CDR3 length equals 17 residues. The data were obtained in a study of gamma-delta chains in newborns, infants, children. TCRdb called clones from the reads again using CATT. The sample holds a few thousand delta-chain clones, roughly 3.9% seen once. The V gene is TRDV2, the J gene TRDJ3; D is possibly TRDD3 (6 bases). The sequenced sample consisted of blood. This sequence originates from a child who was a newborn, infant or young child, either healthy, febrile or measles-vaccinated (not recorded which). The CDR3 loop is CACDSTGSSWGTRQMFF. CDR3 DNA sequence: TGTGCCTGTGACAGTACTGGGAGCTCCTGGGGCACCCGACAGATGTTTTTC.